Listed below are T cell receptor beta chains from one sample, sequenced in a study of technical replicates of blood from a handful of donors. TCRdb's copy holds only in-frame clones and misses some; the assay was immunoSEQ multiplex PCR. Here the sample spans 65,000 to 90,000 clones, under 99% being singletons. Specimen: T cells isolated from PBMCs. The source is a human donor in good health. The CDR3 runs from the conserved cysteine through the conserved F or W. The order of the fields is V gene, clone size, CDR3 length, D gene, J gene, CDR3 DNA, CDR3 protein. A D gene is named only where the DNA matches it firmly. The listing skips clone size in some rows; elsewhere it reads once, few, many or a size class.

v_call: TRBV5-4
clone_size: once
cdr3_length: 15
d_call: TRBD2
j_call: TRBJ2-3
cdr3_nt: TGTGCCAGCAGCCCCGGGATAGCGGGAGTAGATACGCAGTATTTT
cdr3_aa: CASSPGIAGVDTQYF

v_call: TRBV2
clone_size: -
cdr3_length: 13
d_call: -
j_call: TRBJ2-3
cdr3_nt: TGTGCCAGCAGATCCGGAGGGGCAGATACGCAGTATTTT
cdr3_aa: CASRSGGADTQYF

v_call: TRBV28
clone_size: -
cdr3_length: 15
d_call: -
j_call: TRBJ2-1
cdr3_nt: TGTGCCAGCATGGGCGGGACGAGCTCCTACAATGAGCAGTTCTTC
cdr3_aa: CASMGGTSSYNEQFF

v_call: TRBV5-4
clone_size: -
cdr3_length: 15
d_call: TRBD1
j_call: TRBJ2-7
cdr3_nt: TGTGCCAGCAGCTACCTTGGGGACAGGGTATACGAGCAGTACTTC
cdr3_aa: CASSYLGDRVYEQYF

v_call: TRBV28
clone_size: -
cdr3_length: 14
d_call: -
j_call: TRBJ1-5
cdr3_nt: TGTGCCAGCAGTTTAGTCACCGACAACCAGCCCCAGCATTTT
cdr3_aa: CASSLVTDNQPQHF

v_call: TRBV11-1
clone_size: -
cdr3_length: 14
d_call: TRBD1
j_call: TRBJ1-2
cdr3_nt: TGTGCCAGCAGCTCCTTGGGGACAGGGAATGGCTACACCTTC
cdr3_aa: CASSSLGTGNGYTF

v_call: TRBV2
clone_size: -
cdr3_length: 15
d_call: TRBD1
j_call: TRBJ1-4
cdr3_nt: TGTGCCAGCAGCCTGGAGACAGGGGTTGGTGAAAAACTGTTTTTT
cdr3_aa: CASSLETGVGEKLFF

v_call: TRBV6-5
clone_size: -
cdr3_length: 15
d_call: TRBD1
j_call: TRBJ2-1
cdr3_nt: TGTGCCAGCAGTTCAGGGGGCTGGGGCTACAATGAGCAGTTCTTC
cdr3_aa: CASSSGGWGYNEQFF

v_call: TRBV9
clone_size: -
cdr3_length: 15
d_call: -
j_call: TRBJ2-7
cdr3_nt: TGTGCCAGCAGCGTAGGTGATGACACATTCTACGAGCAGTACTTC
cdr3_aa: CASSVGDDTFYEQYF

v_call: TRBV6-5
clone_size: -
cdr3_length: 13
d_call: TRBD1
j_call: TRBJ1-4
cdr3_nt: TGTGCCAGCAGCAACAGGGGGAGAGAAAAACTGTTTTTT
cdr3_aa: CASSNRGREKLFF

v_call: TRBV9
clone_size: once
cdr3_length: 13
d_call: -
j_call: TRBJ2-2
cdr3_nt: TGTGCCAGCAGCGTAGTCGACACCGGGGAGCTGTTTTTT
cdr3_aa: CASSVVDTGELFF

v_call: TRBV5-5
clone_size: -
cdr3_length: 17
d_call: -
j_call: TRBJ1-5
cdr3_nt: TGTGCCAGCAGCTTAGGTCAGAATAGCGAGGGCTATCAGCCCCAGCATTTT
cdr3_aa: CASSLGQNSEGYQPQHF

v_call: TRBV5-4
clone_size: -
cdr3_length: 13
d_call: -
j_call: TRBJ1-2
cdr3_nt: TGTGCCAGCAGCTTGGTATCTGGGAGTGGCTACACCTTC
cdr3_aa: CASSLVSGSGYTF

v_call: TRBV28
clone_size: -
cdr3_length: 14
d_call: -
j_call: TRBJ2-5
cdr3_nt: TGTGCCAGCAGTCCCCTCGGGGGTCGGAAGACCCAGTACTTC
cdr3_aa: CASSPLGGRKTQYF

v_call: TRBV18
clone_size: -
cdr3_length: 14
d_call: TRBD2
j_call: TRBJ2-7
cdr3_nt: TGTGCCAGCTCACCAGGAGCGGGGGTCGAAGAGCAGTACTTC
cdr3_aa: CASSPGAGVEEQYF

v_call: TRBV5-1
clone_size: -
cdr3_length: 15
d_call: -
j_call: TRBJ2-5
cdr3_nt: TGCGCCAGCAGCTTGGTACGACAGATAGAAGAGACCCAGTACTTC
cdr3_aa: CASSLVRQIEETQYF

v_call: TRBV5-1
clone_size: -
cdr3_length: 14
d_call: TRBD2
j_call: TRBJ2-7
cdr3_nt: TGCGCCAGCAGCCGGGGACTAGCGGCTTTCGAGCAGTACTTC
cdr3_aa: CASSRGLAAFEQYF

v_call: TRBV27
clone_size: -
cdr3_length: 14
d_call: TRBD2
j_call: TRBJ2-7
cdr3_nt: TGTGCCAGCAGTTATGCTAGCGGGAGTTACGAGCAGTACTTC
cdr3_aa: CASSYASGSYEQYF

v_call: TRBV28
clone_size: -
cdr3_length: 15
d_call: TRBD1
j_call: TRBJ2-2
cdr3_nt: TGTGCCAGCAGCCGAGGACAGGGGCGAACCGGGGAGCTGTTTTTT
cdr3_aa: CASSRGQGRTGELFF

v_call: TRBV28
clone_size: -
cdr3_length: 14
d_call: -
j_call: TRBJ1-3
cdr3_nt: TGTGCCAGCAGGCCTACGGGGGTGGGAGACACCATATATTTT
cdr3_aa: CASRPTGVGDTIYF

v_call: TRBV9
clone_size: -
cdr3_length: 14
d_call: -
j_call: TRBJ2-5
cdr3_nt: TGTGCCAGCAGCGCCACTAGAGGCTGGGAGACCCAGTACTTC
cdr3_aa: CASSATRGWETQYF

v_call: TRBV28
clone_size: -
cdr3_length: 15
d_call: -
j_call: TRBJ2-1
cdr3_nt: TGTGCCAGCAGTTTTTCAGTACTAATCTACAATGAGCAGTTCTTC
cdr3_aa: CASSFSVLIYNEQFF

v_call: TRBV2
clone_size: -
cdr3_length: 13
d_call: -
j_call: TRBJ2-5
cdr3_nt: TGTGCCAGCAGTACAGGGTTTAGGGAGACCCAGTACTTC
cdr3_aa: CASSTGFRETQYF

v_call: TRBV10-3
clone_size: -
cdr3_length: 16
d_call: TRBD1
j_call: TRBJ2-6
cdr3_nt: TGTGCCATCACCAAGGACAGGCCCTCTGGGGCCAACGTCCTGACTTTC
cdr3_aa: CAITKDRPSGANVLTF

v_call: TRBV9
clone_size: -
cdr3_length: 16
d_call: TRBD2
j_call: TRBJ2-3
cdr3_nt: TGTGCCAGCAGCCCCCTAGCGGGATTGGGCACAGATACGCAGTATTTT
cdr3_aa: CASSPLAGLGTDTQYF

v_call: TRBV4-3
clone_size: once
cdr3_length: 16
d_call: -
j_call: TRBJ1-1
cdr3_nt: TGCGCCAGCAGCCAAGATAGCGGGGGACTGAACACTGAAGCTTTCTTT
cdr3_aa: CASSQDSGGLNTEAFF

v_call: TRBV11-2
clone_size: -
cdr3_length: 17
d_call: TRBD2
j_call: TRBJ2-3
cdr3_nt: TGTGCCAGCAGCTTAGTTCCCCCCGGGAGGTATGGAGATACGCAGTATTTT
cdr3_aa: CASSLVPPGRYGDTQYF

v_call: TRBV6-5
clone_size: -
cdr3_length: 15
d_call: TRBD2
j_call: TRBJ2-7
cdr3_nt: TGTGCCAGCAGCCCTAGGACTAGCGGGAACCGCGAGCAGTACTTC
cdr3_aa: CASSPRTSGNREQYF

v_call: TRBV7-7
clone_size: -
cdr3_length: 17
d_call: -
j_call: TRBJ2-5
cdr3_nt: TGTGCTAGCAGCTTAGACTTCCTCGGACTCAGGCGGGAGACCCAGTACTTC
cdr3_aa: CASSLDFLGLRRETQYF

v_call: TRBV2
clone_size: -
cdr3_length: 16
d_call: -
j_call: TRBJ1-2
cdr3_nt: TGTGCCAGCATTCCGGGACTGCGAGTCGCTAACTATGGCTACACCTTC
cdr3_aa: CASIPGLRVANYGYTF

v_call: TRBV6-4
clone_size: few
cdr3_length: 16
d_call: TRBD2
j_call: TRBJ2-3
cdr3_nt: TGTGCCAGCAGTGACTCTAGCGGGAGACACACAGATACGCAGTATTTT
cdr3_aa: CASSDSSGRHTDTQYF

v_call: TRBV7-9
clone_size: -
cdr3_length: 14
d_call: -
j_call: TRBJ2-5
cdr3_nt: TGTGCCAGCAGCTTGGGGGGGCCAAAAGAGACCCAGTACTTC
cdr3_aa: CASSLGGPKETQYF

v_call: TRBV28
clone_size: -
cdr3_length: 16
d_call: -
j_call: TRBJ1-2
cdr3_nt: TGTGCCAGCACTTCAGGACAGTCGGCTTCTAACTATGGCTACACCTTC
cdr3_aa: CASTSGQSASNYGYTF

v_call: TRBV4-2
clone_size: -
cdr3_length: 18
d_call: TRBD2
j_call: TRBJ2-1
cdr3_nt: TGTGCCAGCAGCCAATTTAGCGGGTCGGGAATCGTGTACAATGAGCAGTTCTTC
cdr3_aa: CASSQFSGSGIVYNEQFF

v_call: TRBV11-3
clone_size: -
cdr3_length: 13
d_call: TRBD2
j_call: TRBJ2-3
cdr3_nt: TGTGCCAGCAGTCTGAGCGGGGAGGATACGCAGTATTTT
cdr3_aa: CASSLSGEDTQYF

v_call: TRBV6-1
clone_size: -
cdr3_length: 13
d_call: -
j_call: TRBJ1-1
cdr3_nt: TGTGCCAGCAGTGATTTGCAGATCGTTGAAGCTTTCTTT
cdr3_aa: CASSDLQIVEAFF

v_call: TRBV7-6
clone_size: once
cdr3_length: 14
d_call: -
j_call: TRBJ2-5
cdr3_nt: TGTGCCAGCAGCGCCTCGGGGGACCAAGAGACCCAGTACTTC
cdr3_aa: CASSASGDQETQYF

v_call: TRBV27
clone_size: -
cdr3_length: 13
d_call: -
j_call: TRBJ2-3
cdr3_nt: TGTGCCAGCAGTTTAACTTTCACAGATACGCAGTATTTT
cdr3_aa: CASSLTFTDTQYF

v_call: TRBV28
clone_size: once
cdr3_length: 16
d_call: TRBD2
j_call: TRBJ2-1
cdr3_nt: TGTGCCAGCAGTGGACTAGCGGGAGAGGCCTACAATGAGCAGTTCTTC
cdr3_aa: CASSGLAGEAYNEQFF

v_call: TRBV5-8
clone_size: -
cdr3_length: 12
d_call: -
j_call: TRBJ2-7
cdr3_nt: TGTGCCAGCAATACAGGGTCCTACGAGCAGTACTTC
cdr3_aa: CASNTGSYEQYF

v_call: TRBV28
clone_size: -
cdr3_length: 14
d_call: TRBD2
j_call: TRBJ2-1
cdr3_nt: TGTGCCAGCAGACCCGGACTAGCGGGAAATGAGCAGTTCTTC
cdr3_aa: CASRPGLAGNEQFF

v_call: TRBV30
clone_size: -
cdr3_length: 17
d_call: TRBD2
j_call: TRBJ2-3
cdr3_nt: TGTGCCTTTAGAGGTGGTAGCGGGAGGGCCGGCACAGATACGCAGTATTTT
cdr3_aa: CAFRGGSGRAGTDTQYF

v_call: TRBV11-2
clone_size: -
cdr3_length: 13
d_call: TRBD2
j_call: TRBJ2-7
cdr3_nt: TGTGCCAGCAGCTCCACTCGGGACTACCCATCCTATTTC
cdr3_aa: CASSSTRDYPSYF

v_call: TRBV28
clone_size: -
cdr3_length: 12
d_call: -
j_call: TRBJ1-1
cdr3_nt: TGTGCCAGCAGCCTAAGTGACACTGAAGCTTTCTTT
cdr3_aa: CASSLSDTEAFF

v_call: TRBV6-5
clone_size: -
cdr3_length: 12
d_call: -
j_call: TRBJ1-4
cdr3_nt: TGTGCCAGCTGGACTACTAATGAAAAACTGTTTTTT
cdr3_aa: CASWTTNEKLFF

v_call: TRBV6-1
clone_size: once
cdr3_length: 14
d_call: -
j_call: TRBJ1-4
cdr3_nt: TGTGCCAGCAGTGAAAACAGGGCTAATGAAAAACTGTTTTTT
cdr3_aa: CASSENRANEKLFF

v_call: TRBV27
clone_size: -
cdr3_length: 16
d_call: TRBD2
j_call: TRBJ2-7
cdr3_nt: TGTGCCAGCAGTTTGTTCCTAACGGGGGGGTCCTACGAGCAGTACTTC
cdr3_aa: CASSLFLTGGSYEQYF

v_call: TRBV9
clone_size: once
cdr3_length: 13
d_call: -
j_call: TRBJ1-5
cdr3_nt: TGTGCCAGCAGCTCCGGGGGGGGGCAGCCCCAGCATTTT
cdr3_aa: CASSSGGGQPQHF

v_call: TRBV12-5
clone_size: -
cdr3_length: 15
d_call: -
j_call: TRBJ2-7
cdr3_nt: TGTGCTAGTGGTTTGGTACCAGGACTTGGAGGGGAGCAGTACTTC
cdr3_aa: CASGLVPGLGGEQYF

v_call: TRBV5-1
clone_size: -
cdr3_length: 11
d_call: -
j_call: TRBJ2-1
cdr3_nt: TGCGCCAGCAGCAGGGGGAACGAGCAGTTCTTC
cdr3_aa: CASSRGNEQFF

v_call: TRBV27
clone_size: -
cdr3_length: 13
d_call: -
j_call: TRBJ2-7
cdr3_nt: TGTGCCAGCAGTCTCCACTCAGGGCGAGAGCAGTACTTC
cdr3_aa: CASSLHSGREQYF

v_call: TRBV6-5
clone_size: -
cdr3_length: 15
d_call: -
j_call: TRBJ2-5
cdr3_nt: TGTGCCAGCAGTTATGGTGAGGGTCAGATAGAGACCCAGTACTTC
cdr3_aa: CASSYGEGQIETQYF

v_call: TRBV27
clone_size: -
cdr3_length: 14
d_call: -
j_call: TRBJ2-7
cdr3_nt: TGTGCCAGCAGCCGCCTTAGCTCTTTACTCGAGCAGTACTTC
cdr3_aa: CASSRLSSLLEQYF

v_call: TRBV13
clone_size: -
cdr3_length: 13
d_call: -
j_call: TRBJ1-1
cdr3_nt: TGTGCCAGCAGCTTGGGGGGGAACACTGAAGCTTTCTTT
cdr3_aa: CASSLGGNTEAFF

v_call: TRBV28
clone_size: -
cdr3_length: 19
d_call: TRBD1
j_call: TRBJ1-4
cdr3_nt: TGTGCCAGCAGTAATCTTAGGGGACAGGGATCTTTCCTACATGAAAAACTGTTTTTT
cdr3_aa: CASSNLRGQGSFLHEKLFF

v_call: TRBV9
clone_size: -
cdr3_length: 15
d_call: -
j_call: TRBJ2-2
cdr3_nt: TGTGCCAGCAGCTCAAATACGGCGAACACCGGGGAGCTGTTTTTT
cdr3_aa: CASSSNTANTGELFF

v_call: TRBV5-4
clone_size: -
cdr3_length: 16
d_call: TRBD1
j_call: TRBJ2-6
cdr3_nt: TGTGCCATAAGGACAGGGGGCGTCTCTGGGGCCAACGTCCTGACTTTC
cdr3_aa: CAIRTGGVSGANVLTF

v_call: TRBV11-2
clone_size: -
cdr3_length: 13
d_call: -
j_call: TRBJ2-3
cdr3_nt: TGTGCCAGCAGCTTTGGCCACACAGATACGCAGTATTTT
cdr3_aa: CASSFGHTDTQYF

v_call: TRBV28
clone_size: -
cdr3_length: 16
d_call: -
j_call: TRBJ1-5
cdr3_nt: TGTGCCAGCAGTTTACCCCCCGGGACACAAGATCAGCCCCAGCATTTT
cdr3_aa: CASSLPPGTQDQPQHF

v_call: TRBV5-1
clone_size: -
cdr3_length: 15
d_call: TRBD1
j_call: TRBJ2-5
cdr3_nt: TGCGCCAGCAGCACGAGTTTGACAGGGTGGGAGACCCAGTACTTC
cdr3_aa: CASSTSLTGWETQYF